Below are 5 T cell receptor beta chains sequenced from a single sample in a study of vaccination effects on CD4 cells after COVID-19. Prior to sequencing, the ViraFEST assay stimulated PBMC with viral peptide pools, which expanded the antigen-specific CD4+ T cells. Cells that had been cultured for roughly eleven days were the source of isolated CD4+ T cells. No vaccinee had earlier SARS-CoV-2 infection, and nucleocapsid antibodies were negative. Only in-frame clones appear in the TCRdb table, and some are missing; sequencing was by immunoSEQ multiplex PCR. Here the sample spans over 30,000 clones, approximately 70% being singletons. These receptors' antigens are unknown. Material: CD4+ T cells from PBMCs cultured with SARS-CoV-2 spike peptides, obtained before COVID-19 vaccination. The receptors originated from a human donor who received a COVID-19 vaccine.

This clone was recorded a few times. CDR3 region: CASSLVVGGGQPQHF. As DNA, the CDR3 is TGTGCCAGCAGCTTAGTGGTAGGGGGCGGTCAGCCCCAGCATTTT. The V gene is TRBV7-2, the J gene TRBJ1-5; 7 positions agree with TRBD1. This CDR3 has 15 residues. Germline V gene lookup returns CDR1 SGHTA and CDR2 FQGNSA. V trimming: 1 base; J trimming: 6 bases; junction bases outside the gene matches: 6.

This chain's CDR3 is CASSHRATSGGSSYEQYF. Written as DNA, the CDR3 is TGTGCCAGCAGCCATCGGGCTACTAGCGGGGGGTCCTCCTACGAGCAGTACTTC. This chain connects TRBV5-5 to TRBJ2-7, with 12 bases that match TRBD2. Per the germline V gene, CDR1 is SGHKS and CDR2 is YYEKEE (reference sequence). This CDR3 has 18 amino acids. J lost 0 bases, V lost 4 bases, and 11 bases had no gene match.

V usage is TRBV5-1 and J usage is TRBJ1-1, with D maybe TRBD1 (5 bases). CDR1 is SGHRS and CDR2 is YFSETQ in the germline V gene. The CDR3 runs 14 residues. The V gene lost 5 bases and the J gene lost 1 base, with 12 bases spanning the gap. The CDR3 loop is CASRGDNTNTEAFF. The CDR3 coding sequence is TGCGCCAGCAGGGGGGATAACACGAACACTGAAGCTTTCTTT.

The V and J genes are TRBV4-1 and TRBJ1-3; 9 positions agree with TRBD1. The V gene end was trimmed by 2 bases and the J gene end by 0 bases; junction bases not matched to a gene: 14. This CDR3 comprises 20 residues. Germline V gives CDR1 MGHRA, CDR2 YSYEKL. The CDR3 loop is CASSQPKPGQGLYSGNTIYF. The DNA of the CDR3 is TGCGCCAGCAGCCAACCAAAACCGGGACAGGGCCTTTACTCTGGAAACACCATATATTTT.

This clone came up a few times. The V gene is TRBV5-1, the J gene TRBJ1-1, with D possibly matching TRBD1 (5 bases). CDR1 and CDR2 (germline): SGHRS, YFSETQ. The CDR3 sequence is 14 residues long. V lost 1 base and J lost 6, with 13 bases in between. Here the CDR3 reads CASSLTLAGAEAFF. CDR3 sequence (DNA): TGCGCCAGCAGCTTGACGCTGGCGGGGGCTGAAGCTTTCTTT.